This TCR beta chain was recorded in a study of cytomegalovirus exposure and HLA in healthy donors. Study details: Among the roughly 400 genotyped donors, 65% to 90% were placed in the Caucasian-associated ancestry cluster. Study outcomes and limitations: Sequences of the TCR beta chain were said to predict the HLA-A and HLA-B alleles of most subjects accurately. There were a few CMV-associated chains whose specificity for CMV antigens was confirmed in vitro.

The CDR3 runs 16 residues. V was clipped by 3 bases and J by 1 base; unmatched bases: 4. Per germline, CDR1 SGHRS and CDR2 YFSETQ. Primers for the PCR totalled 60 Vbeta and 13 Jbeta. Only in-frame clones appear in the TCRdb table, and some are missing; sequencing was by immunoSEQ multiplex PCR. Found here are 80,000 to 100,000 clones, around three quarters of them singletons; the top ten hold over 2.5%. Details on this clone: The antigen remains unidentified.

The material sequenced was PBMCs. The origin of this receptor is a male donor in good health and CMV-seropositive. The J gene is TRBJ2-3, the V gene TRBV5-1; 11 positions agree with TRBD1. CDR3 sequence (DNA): TGCGCCAGCAGCTCGGGACAGGGGGGCGGCACAGATACGCAGTATTTT. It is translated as CASSSGQGGGTDTQYF.